Sequencing of this TCR beta chain was carried out in a study of CD8+ T cells in alopecia areata. The CDR3 loop spans 14 amino acids. V was shortened by 4 bases and J by 1 base, with 10 bases between the two germline ends. Germline V lookup: CDR1 SGHDT, CDR2 YYEEEE. Sequencing used cDNA as its template, made by extracting RNA and reverse transcribing it. TCRdb's table, derived via immunoSEQ multiplex PCR, lists solely in-frame clones and lacks some. The sample lists over 100,000 clones; around 49% were seen once. Source: CD8+ T cells sorted from blood, taken at week 0. The chain is built from TRBV5-6 and TRBJ2-3; D gene uncertain. This receptor was obtained from a human donor with alopecia areata. Here the CDR3 DNA reads TGTGCCAGCAGCCCCCTGTGGGGCACAGATACGCAGTATTTT. It yields the protein CASSPLWGTDTQYF.